Below, 20 T cell receptor beta chains from the same sample are listed, as sequenced in a study of blood T cell repertoires in COVID-19. The assay was immunoSEQ multiplex PCR, and TCRdb's table has in-frame clones only and misses some. The table records about 150,000 clones, over 60% of them present only once. The sequenced sample was peripheral blood. The receptors here all came from a woman of 80 years or more with acute or convalescent COVID-19.

This clone was observed a few times. V is TRBV7-8 and J is TRBJ2-4, with TRBD2 matching over 8 bases. Germline-derived CDR1 and CDR2 are SGHVS and FQNEAQ. The CDR3 extends over 16 amino acids. V shed 5 bases and J 8 bases; nucleotides not matched to a gene: 14. This chain's CDR3 is CASSPPLREGIYIQYF. The CDR3, as DNA: TGTGCCAGCAGCCCACCACTTCGGGAGGGCATATACATTCAGTACTTC. The full variable domain, with the rest looked up from reference TRBV7-8 and TRBJ2-4, is GAGVSQSPRYKVAKRGQDVALRCDPISGHVSLFWYQQALGQGPEFLTYFQNEAQLDKSGLPSDRFFAERPEGSVSTLKIQRTQQEDSAVYLCASSPPLREGIYIQYFGAGTRLSVL.

This clone was seen once. The chain recombines TRBV9 with TRBJ2-1; TRBD2 aligns across 8 bases. The CDR3 runs to 16 residues. Losses at the gene ends were 4 bases for V and 4 bases for J; bases not matched to a gene: 10. Per germline, CDR1 SGDLS and CDR2 YYNGEE. CDR3 DNA: TGTGCCAGCAGCTCCGGCGGGGGGCAACGGTACAATGAGCAGTTCTTC. This codes for CASSSGGGQRYNEQFF.

The chain carries TRBV2 and TRBJ1-6; 9 bases agree with TRBD1. Germline CDR1 reads SNHLY; CDR2 reads FYNNEI. CDR3 length: 14 amino acids. The V segment lost 4 bases and the J segment 8 bases; nucleotides outside the gene matches: 3. As DNA, the CDR3 is TGTGCCAGCAGTGTTTGGGACAGGGATTCACCCCTCCACTTT. It specifies CASSVWDRDSPLHF.

The CDR3 nucleotides read TGTGCCAGTAGTCCCGCGGCTACAGGGCGTCCCGGGGAGCTGTTTTTT. This codes for CASSPAATGRPGELFF. This chain links TRBV19 with TRBJ2-2; a weak D match, TRBD1 (6 bases). CDR1 is LNHDA, CDR2 SQIVND, per germline (reference sequence). Trimming left V 5 bases short and J 6 bases short, with 19 bases between. This CDR3 has 16 residues.

The CDR3 coding sequence is TGTGCCAGCAGTGAACGTTCCACTTACTCCTACAATGAGCAGTTCTTC. It encodes CASSERSTYSYNEQFF. This rearrangement joins TRBV2 to TRBJ2-1, with no clear D. V was cut by 2 bases and J by 0 bases, with 11 bases left in between. Germline V lookup: CDR1 SNHLY, CDR2 FYNNEI. There are 16 residues in the CDR3.

The gene calls are TRBV6-5 and TRBJ2-4, with TRBD1 matching 7 bases. Losses at the gene ends were 6 bases for V and 7 bases for J; bases not matched to a gene: 0. Germline V gene lookup returns CDR1 MNHEY and CDR2 SVGAGI. CDR3 length equals 11 residues. The CDR3 nucleotides are TGTGCCAGCAGACAGGGGAACATTCAGTACTTC. Encoded protein: CASRQGNIQYF.

V and J are TRBV5-1 and TRBJ1-1; D remains unclear. The ends were cut back, 0 bases at V and 11 bases at J, with 11 bases in the middle. CDR3 size: 12 residues. Germline CDR1 and CDR2: SGHRS and YFSETQ. In DNA, the CDR3 is TGCGCCAGCAGCTTGGATTCGGAGTGGGCTTTCTTT. This gives the protein CASSLDSEWAFF. Based on the CDR3 plus reference TRBV5-1 and TRBJ1-1, the full variable domain is KAGVTQTPRYLIKTRGQQVTLSCSPISGHRSVSWYQQTPGQGLQFLFEYFSETQRNKGNFPGRFSGRQFSNSRSEMNVSTLELGDSALYLCASSLDSEWAFFGQGTRLTVV.

Note on this clone: Additional DNA sequences in this sample encode the identical CDR3. The V and J genes are TRBV7-9 and TRBJ2-3; D unresolved. The V gene's germline CDR1 is SEHNR and CDR2 FQNEAQ (reference sequence). The CDR3 extends over 12 amino acids. The V gene lost 0 bases and the J gene lost 5 bases, with 3 bases spanning the gap. Here the CDR3 DNA reads TGTGCCAGCAGCTTAGCGAGAGATACGCAGTATTTT. Translation: CASSLARDTQYF.

This clone appeared once. The J gene is TRBJ1-2, the V gene TRBV6-6; D call uncertain. In germline, CDR1 is MNHNY, CDR2 SVGAGI (reference sequence). Trimming left V 6 bases short and J 5 bases short, with 10 bases between. This CDR3 is 12 amino acids long. CDR3: CASSHDNYGYTF. In nucleotides, the CDR3 is TGTGCCAGCAGCCACGACAATTATGGCTACACCTTC.

This clone was detected a few times. The V call is TRBV4-1, the J call TRBJ2-3; the D is unclear. The length of the CDR3 is 15 residues. Deletions cut 1 base from V and 1 base from J, with 9 bases between. Germline V gene sequence: CDR1 MGHRA, CDR2 YSYEKL. The CDR3 bases are TGCGCCAGCAGCCAAGGTCGAGTACGCACAGATACGCAGTATTTT. Amino acid sequence: CASSQGRVRTDTQYF.

The chain carries TRBV7-9 and TRBJ2-5; D unclear. The V end lost 3 bases, the J end lost 1 base, and 9 bases lay between the germline ends. The germline CDR1 and CDR2 sequences are SEHNR and FQNEAQ (reference sequence). The CDR3 has 14 residues. CDR3 bases: TGTGCCAGCAGCTTTGGTACAGCCCAAGAGACCCAGTACTTC. This gives the protein CASSFGTAQETQYF.

This chain uses TRBV5-1 with TRBJ1-2, with 8 bases aligning to TRBD1. Germline trimming cut 2 bases from V and 5 bases from J; bases unmatched to any gene: 8. The CDR3 sequence is 15 residues long. Germline V gene data show CDR1 as SGHRS and CDR2 as YFSETQ. In DNA, the CDR3 is TGCGCCAGCAGCTTAACCGGGACAGGAGAATATGGCTACACCTTC. Encoded protein: CASSLTGTGEYGYTF.

This chain connects TRBV11-2 to TRBJ2-7; D uncertain. The CDR3 runs to 16 residues. Germline CDR1 is SGHAT and CDR2 is FQNNGV. The V and J ends lost 1 base and 3 bases respectively, with 16 bases between them. The CDR3 nucleotides read TGTGCCAGCAGCTTAGCTTCCTCTCCCCCTCTCTACGAGCAGTACTTC. The encoded protein is CASSLASSPPLYEQYF.

V and J are TRBV5-4 and TRBJ2-2; TRBD2 matches at 9 bases. Germline lookup yields CDR1 SGHNT and CDR2 YYREEE (reference sequence). CDR3 length equals 16 residues. The J segment lost 7 bases and the V segment lost 4 bases, leaving 11 bases of the junction unmatched. Here the CDR3 DNA reads TGTGCCAGCAGCCCAACCAGGGTAGCGGGAGACGGGGAGCTGTTTTTT. This encodes CASSPTRVAGDGELFF.

The chain joins TRBV3-1 (or the pseudogene TRBV3-2) to TRBJ2-5; 7 bases are shared with TRBD1. The germline V gene encodes CDR1 LGHDT and CDR2 YNNKEL (reference sequence). CDR3 length: 15 amino acids. With V trimmed by 2 bases and J by 1 base, 4 bases remained unmatched. CDR3 DNA: TGTGCCAGCAGCCAACTAGGACAGGCCCAAGAGACCCAGTACTTC. Its protein is CASSQLGQAQETQYF.

The rearrangement joins TRBV6-1 to TRBJ2-7; 9 bases match TRBD1. Germline trimming cut 6 bases from V and 2 bases from J; bases unmatched to any gene: 8. Germline values: CDR1 MNHNS, CDR2 SASEGT. This CDR3 contains 15 residues. The CDR3 nucleotides are TGTGCCAGCAGCCAATCGGGGACAGGGCCCTACGAGCAGTACTTC. This gives the protein CASSQSGTGPYEQYF.

This sequence joins TRBV7-2 and TRBJ2-5, with 8 bases matching TRBD2. V dropped 3 bases and J dropped 5; count of bases not matched to a gene: 8. The CDR3 runs to 15 residues. Germline V gene data show CDR1 as SGHTA and CDR2 as FQGNSA. The CDR3 region has the DNA TGTGCCAGCAGCTTCAACGGGGGGGCCTATGAGACCCAGTACTTC. Amino acid sequence: CASSFNGGAYETQYF.

This sequence joins TRBV18 and TRBJ1-1; 7 bases map to TRBD1. The ends lost 4 bases at V and 1 base at J; junction bases unmatched: 3. The germline V gene encodes CDR1 KGHSH and CDR2 LQKENI. CDR3 size: 14 residues. Here the CDR3 reads CASSRQGSNTEAFF. CDR3 coding DNA: TGTGCCAGCTCACGACAGGGTTCGAACACTGAAGCTTTCTTT.

The CDR3 nucleotides are TGTGCCAGCAGCTTAGTTCGCGGGAAGCCCGGGGAGCTGTTTTTT. It codes for CASSLVRGKPGELFF. The chain carries TRBV11-2 and TRBJ2-2; tentatively, D is TRBD2 (6 bases). This CDR3 is 15 amino acids long. Looked up from germline, CDR1 is SGHAT and CDR2 is FQNNGV. V was cut by 1 base and J by 6 bases, with 12 bases left in between.

The chain links TRBV19 to TRBJ2-3; weak D call: TRBD1 (5 bases). The CDR3 spans 15 residues. V lost 3 bases, J lost 1 base, and 11 bases lay in between. Germline lookup yields CDR1 LNHDA and CDR2 SQIVND (reference sequence). Written as DNA, the CDR3 is TGTGCCAGTAGTATCAGGGTATTAGGCACAGATACGCAGTATTTT. Translation: CASSIRVLGTDTQYF.